Listed below are T cell receptor beta chains from one sample, sequenced in a study of blood T cell repertoires in COVID-19. Measured with immunoSEQ multiplex PCR; TCRdb has only the in-frame clones, and not every one. In the table there are around 130,000 clones, about nine tenths of which are singletons. The sample consisted of peripheral blood. The receptor source for this set is a man aged 40-55 years with acute or convalescent COVID-19. Both conserved end residues are part of each CDR3. The D gene is left open where the match is weak. Rows give clone size only sometimes, using once, few, many, or a class for an expanded clone.

size	V	D	J	CDR3	DNA
-	TRBV15	TRBD1	TRBJ1-5	CATSRDKSRGYSNQPQHF	TGTGCCACCAGCAGAGATAAATCCAGGGGGTATAGCAATCAGCCCCAGCATTTT
-	TRBV9	TRBD2	TRBJ2-1	CASSVELAGLSEQFF	TGTGCCAGCAGCGTAGAGTTAGCGGGATTATCTGAGCAGTTCTTC
once	TRBV9	-	TRBJ1-5	CASSQTSYSNQPQHF	TGTGCCAGCAGCCAAACATCTTATAGCAATCAGCCCCAGCATTTT
-	TRBV20-1	-	TRBJ1-2	CSADPGWGYTF	TGCAGTGCCGATCCCGGGTGGGGCTACACCTTC
-	TRBV19	TRBD1	TRBJ1-5	CASSTGQGSQPQHF	TGTGCCAGTAGTACGGGACAGGGGAGTCAGCCCCAGCATTTT
-	TRBV9	-	TRBJ2-2	CASSVRTGELFF	TGTGCCAGCAGCGTCCGGACCGGGGAGCTGTTTTTT
-	TRBV10-1	TRBD2	TRBJ2-3	CASSGPLAGVIDTQYF	TGCGCCAGCAGTGGACCCTTAGCGGGAGTGATCGATACGCAGTATTTT
-	TRBV30	-	TRBJ1-2	CAWSDTGTVYGYTF	TGTGCCTGGAGTGATACCGGGACTGTCTATGGCTACACCTTC
-	TRBV11-2	-	TRBJ2-5	CASSLGGVAQDTQYF	TGTGCCAGCAGTCTAGGGGGGGTCGCCCAAGATACCCAGTACTTC
-	TRBV6-2/TRBV6-3	TRBD1	TRBJ1-1	CASSYQLQGLEAFF	TGTGCCAGCAGTTACCAGTTACAGGGGCTTGAAGCTTTCTTT
many	TRBV10-3	-	TRBJ1-1	CAISLTGNTEAFF	TGTGCCATCAGCTTGACAGGGAACACTGAAGCTTTCTTT